The present TCR beta chain was sequenced within a study of blood T cells in healthy people across ages. The study, taken as a whole, reports: Investigators viewed diversity estimates from one million T cells as underestimates, the study reported. Observed TCR beta diversity per million T cells went down as age went up. This fall followed a roughly linear course with age.

Through a sample-barcoded 5' primer and a J-beta primer mix, a second PCR was run for about 7 to 12 cycles. TCRdb reprocessed the 5' RACE reads via MiXCR and lists one record per CDR3 protein. This table holds about 680,000 distinct CDR3 sequences, 49% found once. In the case of this clonotype: The antigen is undetermined.

The CDR3 totals 15 residues. The germline gives CDR1 SGHTA, CDR2 FQGNSA. The V end was cut by 1 base, the J end by 6 bases, with 12 bases between. The authors drew 8 to 10 milliliters of peripheral blood from each donor. The genes are TRBV7-2 and TRBJ2-2, with D possibly TRBD1 on 7 matching bases. Input material: blood. The clonotype comes from a woman aged 60-75 years in good health. The CDR3 spells CASSLEAGGPGELFF. CDR3 DNA: TGTGCCAGCAGCTTAGAAGCAGGGGGGCCCGGGGAGCTGTTTTTT.